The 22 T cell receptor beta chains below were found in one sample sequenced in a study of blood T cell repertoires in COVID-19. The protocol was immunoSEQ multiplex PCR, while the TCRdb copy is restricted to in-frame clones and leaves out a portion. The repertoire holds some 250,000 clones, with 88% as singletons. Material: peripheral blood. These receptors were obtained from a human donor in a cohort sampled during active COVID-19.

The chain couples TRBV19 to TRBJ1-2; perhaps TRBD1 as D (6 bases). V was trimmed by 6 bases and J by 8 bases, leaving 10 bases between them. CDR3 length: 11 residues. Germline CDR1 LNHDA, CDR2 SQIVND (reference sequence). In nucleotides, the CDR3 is TGTGCCAGTAGGAGGGGGTACGGCTACACCTTC. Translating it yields CASRRGYGYTF. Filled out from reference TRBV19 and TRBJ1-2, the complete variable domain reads DGGITQSPKYLFRKEGQNVTLSCEQNLNHDAMYWYRQDPGQGLRLIYYSQIVNDFQKGDIAEGYSVSREKKESFPLTVTSAQKNPTAFYLCASRRGYGYTFGSGTRLTVV.

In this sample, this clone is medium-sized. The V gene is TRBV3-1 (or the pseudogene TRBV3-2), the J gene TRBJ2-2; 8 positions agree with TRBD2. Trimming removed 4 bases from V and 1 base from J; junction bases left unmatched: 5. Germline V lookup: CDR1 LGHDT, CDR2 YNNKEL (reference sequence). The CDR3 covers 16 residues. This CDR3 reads CASSLVAGWNTGELFF. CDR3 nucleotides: TGTGCCAGCAGCCTCGTAGCGGGATGGAACACCGGGGAGCTGTTTTTT.

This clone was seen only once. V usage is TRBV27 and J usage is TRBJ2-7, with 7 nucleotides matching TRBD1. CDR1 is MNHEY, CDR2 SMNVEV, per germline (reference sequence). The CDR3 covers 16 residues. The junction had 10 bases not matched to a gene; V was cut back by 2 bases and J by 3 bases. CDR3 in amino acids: CASSLTPQTGVYEQYF. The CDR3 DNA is TGTGCCAGCAGTTTAACCCCCCAAACAGGGGTCTACGAGCAGTACTTC.

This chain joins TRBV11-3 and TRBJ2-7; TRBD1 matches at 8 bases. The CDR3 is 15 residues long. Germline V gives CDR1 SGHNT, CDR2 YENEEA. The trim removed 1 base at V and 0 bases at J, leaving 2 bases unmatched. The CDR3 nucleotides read TGTGCCAGCAGCTTAGCTACAGGGGGCTCCTACGAGCAGTACTTC. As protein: CASSLATGGSYEQYF.

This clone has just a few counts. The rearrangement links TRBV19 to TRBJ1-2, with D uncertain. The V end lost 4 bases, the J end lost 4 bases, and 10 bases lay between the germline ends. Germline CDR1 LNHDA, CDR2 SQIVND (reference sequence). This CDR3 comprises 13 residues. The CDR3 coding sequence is TGTGCCAGTAGTAATCCTTCTTCCTATGGCTACACCTTC. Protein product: CASSNPSSYGYTF.

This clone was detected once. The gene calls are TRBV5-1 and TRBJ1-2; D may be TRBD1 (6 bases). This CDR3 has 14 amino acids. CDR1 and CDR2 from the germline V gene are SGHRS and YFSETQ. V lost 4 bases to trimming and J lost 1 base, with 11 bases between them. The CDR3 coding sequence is TGCGCCAGCAGCATGACACAGGGTAACTATGGCTACACCTTC. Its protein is CASSMTQGNYGYTF.

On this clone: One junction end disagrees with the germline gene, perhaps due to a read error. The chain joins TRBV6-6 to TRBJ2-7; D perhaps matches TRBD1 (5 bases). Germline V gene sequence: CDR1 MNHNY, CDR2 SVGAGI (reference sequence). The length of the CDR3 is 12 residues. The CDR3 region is CASSYSLGRVGF. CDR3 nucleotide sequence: TGTGCCAGCAGTTACTCATTGGGGCGCGTTGGGTTC.

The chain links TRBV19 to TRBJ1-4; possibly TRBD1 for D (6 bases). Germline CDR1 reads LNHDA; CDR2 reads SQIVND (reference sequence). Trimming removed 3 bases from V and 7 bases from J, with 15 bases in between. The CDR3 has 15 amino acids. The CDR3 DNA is TGTGCCAGTAGTATTCGACAGGTGGGGAGTGAAAAACTGTTTTTT. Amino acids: CASSIRQVGSEKLFF.

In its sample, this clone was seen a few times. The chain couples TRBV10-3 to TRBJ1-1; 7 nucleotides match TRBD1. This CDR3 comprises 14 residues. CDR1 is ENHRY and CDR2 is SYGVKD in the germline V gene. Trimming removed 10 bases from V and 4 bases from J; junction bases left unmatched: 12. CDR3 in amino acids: CATETGTWGTEAFF. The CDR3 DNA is TGTGCCACAGAGACAGGGACTTGGGGCACTGAAGCTTTCTTT.

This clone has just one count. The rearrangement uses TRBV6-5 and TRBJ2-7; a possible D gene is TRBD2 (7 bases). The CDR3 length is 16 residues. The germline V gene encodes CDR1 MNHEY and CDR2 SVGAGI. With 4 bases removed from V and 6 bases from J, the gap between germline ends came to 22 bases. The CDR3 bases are TGTGCCAGCAGTTTGAATGGGGGCGGGAGAATTGGCGAGCAGTACTTC. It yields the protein CASSLNGGGRIGEQYF.

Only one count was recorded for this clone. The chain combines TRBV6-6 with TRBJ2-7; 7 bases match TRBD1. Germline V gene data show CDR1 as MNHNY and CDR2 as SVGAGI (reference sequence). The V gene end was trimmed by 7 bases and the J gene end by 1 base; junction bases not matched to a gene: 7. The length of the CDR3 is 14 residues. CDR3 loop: CASNTDRSSYEQYF. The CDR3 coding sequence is TGTGCCAGCAATACGGACAGGTCATCCTACGAGCAGTACTTC.

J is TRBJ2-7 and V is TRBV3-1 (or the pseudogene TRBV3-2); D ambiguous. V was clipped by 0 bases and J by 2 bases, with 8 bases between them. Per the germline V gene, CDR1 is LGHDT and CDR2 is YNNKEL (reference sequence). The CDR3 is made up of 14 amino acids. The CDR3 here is CASSQDYTAYEQYF. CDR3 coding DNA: TGTGCCAGCAGCCAAGATTACACAGCCTACGAGCAGTACTTC.

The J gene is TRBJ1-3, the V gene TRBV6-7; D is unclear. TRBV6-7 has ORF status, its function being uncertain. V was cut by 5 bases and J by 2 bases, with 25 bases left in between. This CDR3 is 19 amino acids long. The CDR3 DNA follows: TGTGCCAGCAGTAACCCCCCCGAGGCCCTAACCGTCGCTGGAAACACCATATATTTT. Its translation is CASSNPPEALTVAGNTIYF.

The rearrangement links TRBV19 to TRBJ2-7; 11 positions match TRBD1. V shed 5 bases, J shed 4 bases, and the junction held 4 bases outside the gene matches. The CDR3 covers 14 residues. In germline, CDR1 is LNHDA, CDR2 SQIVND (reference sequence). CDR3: CASSPGTGGYEQYF. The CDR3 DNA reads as TGTGCCAGTAGTCCCGGGACAGGGGGTTACGAGCAGTACTTC.

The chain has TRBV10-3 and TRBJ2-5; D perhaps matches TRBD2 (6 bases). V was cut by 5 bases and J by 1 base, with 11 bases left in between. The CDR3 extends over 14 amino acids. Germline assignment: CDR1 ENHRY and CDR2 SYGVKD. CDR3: CAISLLAAQETQYF. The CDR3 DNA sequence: TGTGCCATCAGTCTCTTAGCGGCCCAAGAGACCCAGTACTTC.

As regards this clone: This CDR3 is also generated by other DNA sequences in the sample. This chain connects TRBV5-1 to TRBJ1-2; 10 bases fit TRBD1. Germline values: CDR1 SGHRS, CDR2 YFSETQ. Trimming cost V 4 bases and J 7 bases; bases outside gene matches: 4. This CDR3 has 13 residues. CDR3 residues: CASSLGQGGGYTF. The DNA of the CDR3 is TGCGCCAGCAGCCTCGGACAGGGGGGTGGCTACACCTTC.

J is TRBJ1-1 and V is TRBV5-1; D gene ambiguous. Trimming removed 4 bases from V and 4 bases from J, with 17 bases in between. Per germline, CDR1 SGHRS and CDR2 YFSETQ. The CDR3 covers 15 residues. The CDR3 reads CASSPSDLFTTEAFF. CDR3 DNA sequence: TGCGCCAGCAGCCCTTCGGACTTATTTACCACTGAAGCTTTCTTT.

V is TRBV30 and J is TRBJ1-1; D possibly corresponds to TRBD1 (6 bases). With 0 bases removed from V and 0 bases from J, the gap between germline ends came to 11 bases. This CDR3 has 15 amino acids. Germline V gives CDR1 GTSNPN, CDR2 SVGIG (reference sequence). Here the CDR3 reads CAWSVTWTVNTEAFF. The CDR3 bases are TGTGCCTGGAGTGTAACCTGGACAGTGAACACTGAAGCTTTCTTT.

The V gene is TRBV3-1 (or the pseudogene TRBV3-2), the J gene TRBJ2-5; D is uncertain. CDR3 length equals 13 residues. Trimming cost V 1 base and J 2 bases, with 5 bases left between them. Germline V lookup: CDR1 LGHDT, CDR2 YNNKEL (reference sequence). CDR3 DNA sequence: TGTGCCAGCAGCCAAGGAGGTCAAGAGACCCAGTACTTC. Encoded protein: CASSQGGQETQYF.

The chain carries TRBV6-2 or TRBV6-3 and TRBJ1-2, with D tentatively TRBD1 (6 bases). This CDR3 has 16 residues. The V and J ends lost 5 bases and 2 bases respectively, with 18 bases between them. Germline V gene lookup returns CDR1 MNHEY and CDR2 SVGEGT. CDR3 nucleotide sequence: TGTGCCAGCAGTAATGGACAGAAGGAGGTGAACTATGGCTACACCTTC. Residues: CASSNGQKEVNYGYTF.

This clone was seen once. The CDR3 loop is CASSQDPRGDTEAFF. CDR3 bases: TGCGCCAGCAGCCAAGATCCGCGGGGGGATACTGAAGCTTTCTTT. V usage is TRBV4-1 and J usage is TRBJ1-1; possible D gene TRBD1, 5 bases. The V and J ends lost 0 bases and 5 bases respectively, with 13 bases between them. Germline V lookup: CDR1 MGHRA, CDR2 YSYEKL. This CDR3 has 15 amino acids.

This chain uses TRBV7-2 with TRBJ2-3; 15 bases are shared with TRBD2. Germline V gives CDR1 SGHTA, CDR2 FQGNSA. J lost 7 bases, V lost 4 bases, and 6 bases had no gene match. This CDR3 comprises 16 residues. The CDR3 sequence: CASSWTSGGASYTQYF. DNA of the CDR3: TGTGCCAGCAGCTGGACTAGCGGGGGGGCCTCCTATACGCAGTATTTT.